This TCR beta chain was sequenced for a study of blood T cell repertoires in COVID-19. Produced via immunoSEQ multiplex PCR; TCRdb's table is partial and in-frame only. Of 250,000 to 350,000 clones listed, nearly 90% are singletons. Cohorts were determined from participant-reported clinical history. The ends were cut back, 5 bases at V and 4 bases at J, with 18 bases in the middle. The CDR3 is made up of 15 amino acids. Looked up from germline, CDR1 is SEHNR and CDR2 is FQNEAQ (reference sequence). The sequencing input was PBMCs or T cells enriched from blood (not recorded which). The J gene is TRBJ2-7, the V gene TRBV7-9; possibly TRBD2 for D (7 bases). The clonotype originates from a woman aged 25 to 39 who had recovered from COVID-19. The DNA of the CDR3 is TGTGCCAGCAGCGCCTGGGGGGGCCTCTATTACGAGCAGTACTTC. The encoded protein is CASSAWGGLYYEQYF.